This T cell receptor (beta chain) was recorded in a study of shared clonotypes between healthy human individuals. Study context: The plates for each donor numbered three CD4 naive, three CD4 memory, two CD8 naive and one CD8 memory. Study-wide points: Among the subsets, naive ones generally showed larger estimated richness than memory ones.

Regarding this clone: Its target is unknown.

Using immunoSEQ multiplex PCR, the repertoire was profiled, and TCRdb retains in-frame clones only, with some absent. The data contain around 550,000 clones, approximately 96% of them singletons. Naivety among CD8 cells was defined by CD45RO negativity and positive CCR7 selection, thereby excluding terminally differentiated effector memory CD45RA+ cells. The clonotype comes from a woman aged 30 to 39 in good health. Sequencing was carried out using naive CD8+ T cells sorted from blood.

The CDR3 region is CASSPVLAGGSTGELFF. The CDR3 region has the DNA TGTGCCAGCAGCCCTGTACTAGCGGGAGGGAGCACCGGGGAGCTGTTTTTT. This chain links TRBV27 with TRBJ2-2, with 13 bases fitting TRBD2. Germline V lookup: CDR1 MNHEY, CDR2 SMNVEV (reference sequence). The CDR3 has 17 residues. With V trimmed by 6 bases and J by 4 bases, 8 bases remained unmatched.